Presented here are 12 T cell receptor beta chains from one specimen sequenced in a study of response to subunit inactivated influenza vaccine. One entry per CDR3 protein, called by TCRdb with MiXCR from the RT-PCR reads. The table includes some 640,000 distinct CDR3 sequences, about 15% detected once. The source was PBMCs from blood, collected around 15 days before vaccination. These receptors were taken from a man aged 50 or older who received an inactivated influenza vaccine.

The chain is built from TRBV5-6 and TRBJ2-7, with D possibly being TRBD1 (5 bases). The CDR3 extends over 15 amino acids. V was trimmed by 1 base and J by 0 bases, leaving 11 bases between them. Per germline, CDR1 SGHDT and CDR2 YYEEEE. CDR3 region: CASSLLQGNSYEQYF. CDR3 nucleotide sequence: TGTGCCAGCAGCTTGTTGCAGGGCAACTCCTACGAGCAGTACTTC.

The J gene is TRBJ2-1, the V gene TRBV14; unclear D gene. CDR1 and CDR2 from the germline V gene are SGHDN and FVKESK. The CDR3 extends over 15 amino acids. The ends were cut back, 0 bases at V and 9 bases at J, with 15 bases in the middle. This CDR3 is CASSQDQTPISEQFF. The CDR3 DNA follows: TGTGCCAGCAGCCAAGACCAAACGCCTATTAGTGAGCAGTTCTTC.

CDR3 coding DNA: TGTGCCAGCAGTCCCACCTCTGGGGGAGCTATCAATGAGCAGTTCTTC. Protein: CASSPTSGGAINEQFF. The chain combines TRBV6-1 with TRBJ2-1; D is tentatively TRBD1 or TRBD2 (5 bases each). The CDR3 length is 16 residues. Germline V lookup: CDR1 MNHNS, CDR2 SASEGT. V was pared by 5 bases and J by 6 bases, with 20 bases between.

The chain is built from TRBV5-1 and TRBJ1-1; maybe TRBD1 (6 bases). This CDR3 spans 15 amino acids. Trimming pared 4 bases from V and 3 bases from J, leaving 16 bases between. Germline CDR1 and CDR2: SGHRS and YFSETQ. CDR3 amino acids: CASSPGDGGYTEAFF. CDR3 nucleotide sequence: TGCGCCAGCAGCCCAGGGGACGGGGGGTACACTGAAGCTTTCTTT.

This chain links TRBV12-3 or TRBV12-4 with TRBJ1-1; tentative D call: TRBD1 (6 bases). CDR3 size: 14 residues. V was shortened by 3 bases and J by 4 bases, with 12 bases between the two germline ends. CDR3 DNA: TGTGCCAGCAGTTTGAGACAGGCGGGCACTGAAGCTTTCTTT. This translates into CASSLRQAGTEAFF.

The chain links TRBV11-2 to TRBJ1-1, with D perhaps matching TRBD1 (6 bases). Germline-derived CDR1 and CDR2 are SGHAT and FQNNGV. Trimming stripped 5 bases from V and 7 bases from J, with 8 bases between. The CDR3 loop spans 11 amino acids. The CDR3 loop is CASSTGNEAFF. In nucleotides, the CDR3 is TGTGCCAGCAGCACAGGGAATGAAGCTTTCTTT. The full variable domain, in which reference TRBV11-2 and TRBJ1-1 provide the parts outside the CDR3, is EAGVAQSPRYKIIEKRQSVAFWCNPISGHATLYWYQQILGQGPKLLIQFQNNGVVDDSQLPKDRFSAERLKGVDSTLKIQPAKLEDSAVYLCASSTGNEAFFGQGTRLTVV.

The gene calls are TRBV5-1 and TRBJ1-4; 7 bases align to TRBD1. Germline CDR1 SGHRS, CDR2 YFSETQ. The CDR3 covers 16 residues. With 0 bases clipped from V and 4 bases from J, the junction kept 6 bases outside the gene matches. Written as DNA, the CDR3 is TGCGCCAGCAGCTTGGCACCGGGACAGAGTAATGAAAAACTGTTTTTT. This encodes CASSLAPGQSNEKLFF.

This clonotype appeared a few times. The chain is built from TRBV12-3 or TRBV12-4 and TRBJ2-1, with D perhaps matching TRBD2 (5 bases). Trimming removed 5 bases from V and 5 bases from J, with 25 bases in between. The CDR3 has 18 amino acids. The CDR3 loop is CASSPRIFARTSHNEQFF. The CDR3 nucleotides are TGTGCCAGCAGTCCCCGTATATTTGCGCGGACTTCTCACAATGAGCAGTTCTTC.

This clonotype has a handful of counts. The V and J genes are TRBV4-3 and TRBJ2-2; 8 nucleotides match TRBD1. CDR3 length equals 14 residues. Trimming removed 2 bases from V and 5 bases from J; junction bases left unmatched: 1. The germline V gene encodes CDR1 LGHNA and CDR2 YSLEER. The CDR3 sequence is CASSQWTGTGELFF. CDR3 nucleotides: TGCGCCAGCAGCCAATGGACAGGGACCGGGGAGCTGTTTTTT.

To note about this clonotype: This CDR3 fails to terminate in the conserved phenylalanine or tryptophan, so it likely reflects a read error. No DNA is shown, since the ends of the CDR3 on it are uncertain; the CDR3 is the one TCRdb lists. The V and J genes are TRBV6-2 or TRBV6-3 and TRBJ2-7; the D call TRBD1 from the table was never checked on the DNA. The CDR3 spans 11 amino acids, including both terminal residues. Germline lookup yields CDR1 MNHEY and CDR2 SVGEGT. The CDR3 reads CASSYLRTGQP.

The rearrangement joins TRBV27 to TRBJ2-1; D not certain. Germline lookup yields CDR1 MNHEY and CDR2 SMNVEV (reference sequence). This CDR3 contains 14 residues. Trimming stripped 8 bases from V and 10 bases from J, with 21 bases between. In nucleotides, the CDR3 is TGTGCCAGCGGCAAGACTGACCCTAGAGAGGAGCAGTTCTTC. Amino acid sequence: CASGKTDPREEQFF.

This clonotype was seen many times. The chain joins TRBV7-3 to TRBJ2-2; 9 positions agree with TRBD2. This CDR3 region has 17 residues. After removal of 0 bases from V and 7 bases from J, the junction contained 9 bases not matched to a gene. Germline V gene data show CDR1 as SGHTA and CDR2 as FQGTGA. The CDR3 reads CASSLTLGLAVGGELFF. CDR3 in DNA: TGTGCCAGCAGCTTAACGCTGGGACTAGCCGTCGGCGGGGAGCTGTTTTTT.